This is a list of T cell receptor beta chains from one sample in a study of PD-L1 blockade in urothelial cancer. The method was immunoSEQ multiplex PCR; TCRdb's version includes in-frame clones alone and lacks a portion of them. The sample contains under 60,000 clones, under 90% of which appear only once. The source was PBMCs, collected around atezolizumab (anti-PD-L1) treatment. Receptors originate from a man between 65 and 85 years old with urothelial cancer. Both conserved end residues are part of each CDR3. The order of the fields is D gene, V gene, clone size, J gene, CDR3 protein. A D gene is named only where the DNA matches it firmly. Only part of the rows carry a size: once, few, many, or a class if the clone is expanded.

NA	TRBV9	NA	TRBJ1-3	CASSVSGVSGNTIYF
TRBD1	TRBV6-5	NA	TRBJ2-7	CASRRTGGGEQYF
TRBD1	TRBV15	NA	TRBJ2-2	CATSSSQGAGLAGELFF
TRBD2	TRBV5-1	NA	TRBJ2-1	CASSSSGSTYNEQFF
TRBD1	TRBV9	NA	TRBJ1-1	CASSVSGTANTEAFF
TRBD2	TRBV10-3	NA	TRBJ2-3	CAISGTSGGSWNTQYF
TRBD2	TRBV7-3	few	TRBJ2-1	CASSGGGTYNEQFF
NA	TRBV5-6	NA	TRBJ2-3	CASSKRVQDTQYF
NA	TRBV14	few	TRBJ1-5	CASSQGANQPQHF
NA	TRBV27	NA	TRBJ1-5	CASSLFINQPQHF
TRBD1	TRBV5-1	NA	TRBJ2-3	CASSLEGTGGTDTQYF
NA	TRBV6-5	NA	TRBJ1-1	CASSWEGDTEAFF
NA	TRBV5-5	NA	TRBJ1-4	CASSPLLRGNEKLFF
NA	TRBV2	NA	NA	CASTAGAYEQYF
NA	TRBV19	NA	TRBJ1-1	CASSMWQGTEAFF
TRBD2	TRBV25-1	few	TRBJ2-1	CASSSSGSLRNNEQFF
TRBD1	TRBV5-1	NA	TRBJ2-7	CASSLDRAPYEQYF
NA	TRBV2	NA	TRBJ1-4	CASSEDSWEKLFF
NA	TRBV29-1	once	TRBJ1-2	CSGEGLGGYTF
NA	TRBV28	NA	TRBJ1-1	CASSPRGLGNTEAFF
NA	TRBV6-5	NA	TRBJ1-2	CASSYYAGEGSEGYTF
TRBD1	TRBV6-5	NA	TRBJ1-2	CASSYRGGDYGYTF
NA	TRBV29-1	NA	TRBJ2-1	CSVRPTNEQFF
NA	TRBV28	once	TRBJ1-2	CASRTGIYGYTF
TRBD1	TRBV18	NA	TRBJ2-5	CASSPRQGPQETQYF
NA	TRBV6-6	once	TRBJ2-7	CASSYSVGYEQYF
NA	TRBV19	NA	TRBJ1-1	CAVRSGFMNTEAFF
TRBD1	TRBV5-6	NA	TRBJ2-5	CASSSGQGAQKTQYF
TRBD1	TRBV28	NA	TRBJ2-3	CASSGDRGRSDTQYF
TRBD1	TRBV7-2	few	TRBJ1-1	CASSSTSGQGPEAFF
NA	TRBV11-2	NA	TRBJ2-4	CASSLEQGGIQYF
NA	TRBV7-6	NA	TRBJ1-5	CASSEGSPEYWHF
NA	TRBV29-1	NA	TRBJ2-3	CSVGGGTDTQYF
NA	TRBV7-3	NA	TRBJ2-1	CASSLVSGALNEQFF
NA	TRBV4-3	once	TRBJ1-1	CASSQETGRVNTEAFF
TRBD1	TRBV9	NA	TRBJ2-1	CASSVRAGGLNEQFF
NA	TRBV5-6	few	TRBJ1-1	CASSLRDTRFF
NA	TRBV2	medium-sized	TRBJ2-5	CATLRALQETQYF
TRBD1	TRBV15	NA	TRBJ2-1	CATSPGDRYNEQFF
NA	TRBV28	NA	TRBJ1-2	CASKPQGISNYGYTF
NA	TRBV25-1	NA	TRBJ1-4	CASSVPGNTNEKLFF
TRBD2	TRBV4-2	NA	TRBJ2-7	CASSQSTSGASYEQYF
NA	TRBV28	NA	TRBJ2-7	CASSVPRVTYEQYF
NA	TRBV6-6	NA	TRBJ1-2	CASSPGRAGGYTF
TRBD1	TRBV6-6	once	TRBJ1-1	CASSYPGQGAPEAFF
NA	TRBV5-5	NA	TRBJ1-5	CASSLEGNNQPQHF
NA	TRBV28	NA	TRBJ1-4	CASRVGVDEKLFF
TRBD1	TRBV7-2	NA	TRBJ2-2	CASSEGGPNTGELFF
TRBD1	TRBV5-4	NA	TRBJ2-7	CASSPRTGGGEQYF
NA	TRBV6-5	NA	TRBJ2-2	CASRRWTDNTGELFF
TRBD2	TRBV6-5	NA	TRBJ2-3	CASHSGLELDTQYF
TRBD2	TRBV5-1	NA	TRBJ2-3	CASSLRAGGNTDTQYF
NA	TRBV4-3	NA	TRBJ2-2	CASSQDEGANTGELFF